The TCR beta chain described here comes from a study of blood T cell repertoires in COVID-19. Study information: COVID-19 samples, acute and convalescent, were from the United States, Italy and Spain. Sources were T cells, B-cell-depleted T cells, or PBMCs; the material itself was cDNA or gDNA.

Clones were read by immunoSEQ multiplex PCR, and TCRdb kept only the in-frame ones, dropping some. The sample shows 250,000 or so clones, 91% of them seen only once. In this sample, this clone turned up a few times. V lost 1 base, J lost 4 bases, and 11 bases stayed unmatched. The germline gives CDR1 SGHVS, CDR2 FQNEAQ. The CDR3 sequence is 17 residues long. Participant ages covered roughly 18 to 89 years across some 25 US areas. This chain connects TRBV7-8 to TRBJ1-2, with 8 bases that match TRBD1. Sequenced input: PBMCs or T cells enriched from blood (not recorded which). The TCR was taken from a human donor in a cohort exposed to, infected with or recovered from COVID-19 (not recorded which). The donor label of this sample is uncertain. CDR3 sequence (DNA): TGTGCCAGCAGCTTAGGACGGACAGGGATGGGATCCTATGGCTACACCTTC. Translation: CASSLGRTGMGSYGYTF.